The 8 T cell receptor beta chains reported below all come from one sample, sequenced in a study of radiotherapy plus CTLA-4 blockade in lung cancer. TCRdb keeps only in-frame clones here, not all; method: immunoSEQ multiplex PCR. This sample has around 31,000 clones; around four fifths occur once, and the top ten carry around 7.2%. The sequenced sample was peripheral blood, obtained from a patient treated with radiotherapy plus ipilimumab. These receptors originate from a human donor with non-small cell lung cancer who had stable disease on radiotherapy plus ipilimumab.

DNA for the CDR3: TGCGCCAGCAGCCAAGATACAGGGGGCTGGGAGACCCAGTACTTC. This gives the protein CASSQDTGGWETQYF. J is TRBJ2-5 and V is TRBV4-3; 9 bases agree with TRBD1. The CDR3 is made up of 15 amino acids. The J segment lost 5 bases and the V segment lost 0 bases, leaving 4 bases of the junction unmatched. Germline V gives CDR1 LGHNA, CDR2 YSLEER.

V usage is TRBV27 and J usage is TRBJ2-1, with TRBD2 matching 10 bases. V trimming: 7 bases; J trimming: 3 bases; junction bases outside the gene matches: 6. Per the germline V gene, CDR1 is MNHEY and CDR2 is SMNVEV (reference sequence). This CDR3 is 15 amino acids long. The DNA of the CDR3 is TGTGCCAGCACCACTAGCGGGGTGGACTACAATGAGCAGTTCTTC. As protein: CASTTSGVDYNEQFF.

The CDR3 sequence: CASSQSPWRGSRKNIQYF. DNA of the CDR3: TGCGCCAGCAGCCAATCCCCTTGGCGGGGGTCACGCAAAAACATTCAGTACTTC. The rearrangement joins TRBV4-1 to TRBJ2-4, with 7 bases aligning to TRBD2. V lost 2 bases, J lost 3 bases, and 13 bases stayed unmatched. This CDR3 spans 18 amino acids. CDR1 is MGHRA, CDR2 YSYEKL, per germline.

The V and J genes are TRBV5-1 and TRBJ1-3; weak D call: TRBD1 (5 bases). This CDR3 region has 16 residues. Germline V gene lookup returns CDR1 SGHRS and CDR2 YFSETQ. V lost 4 bases and J lost 0, with 14 bases in between. DNA of the CDR3: TGCGCCAGCAGCCGCGAACGGACAAGCTCTGGAAACACCATATATTTT. Its protein product is CASSRERTSSGNTIYF.

The chain uses TRBV15 and TRBJ1-4; D gene uncertain. The ends were cut back, 0 bases at V and 4 bases at J, with 15 bases in the middle. Germline CDR1 and CDR2: LNHNV and YYDKDF (reference sequence). The CDR3 covers 17 residues. CDR3 DNA sequence: TGTGCCACCAGCAGAGATAGGCTCCGGGCCCTTAATGAAAAACTGTTTTTT. It translates to CATSRDRLRALNEKLFF.

The V gene is TRBV5-6, the J gene TRBJ1-5; 7 bases fit TRBD1. V dropped 2 bases and J dropped 1; count of bases not matched to a gene: 6. CDR1 SGHDT and CDR2 YYEEEE come from the germline V gene. The CDR3 spans 16 residues. The CDR3 loop reads CASSFKTGLSNQPQHF. The CDR3 bases are TGTGCCAGCAGCTTTAAGACAGGGCTGAGCAATCAGCCCCAGCATTTT.

This clone was seen only a few times. This sequence joins TRBV4-3 and TRBJ1-1; D remains unclear. Trimming stripped 0 bases from V and 1 base from J, with 6 bases between. Germline lookup yields CDR1 LGHNA and CDR2 YSLEER. This CDR3 region has 14 residues. CDR3 sequence: CASSQETTNTEAFF. CDR3 DNA sequence: TGCGCCAGCAGCCAAGAGACAACGAACACTGAAGCTTTCTTT.

This clone was seen only a few times. The chain carries TRBV19 and TRBJ2-2, with 8 bases matching TRBD1. Germline values: CDR1 LNHDA, CDR2 SQIVND (reference sequence). This CDR3 region has 15 residues. J was trimmed by 5 bases and V by 8 bases; bases with no gene match: 10. The CDR3 is CASESRTGSTGELFF. The CDR3 coding sequence is TGTGCCAGTGAATCTAGGACAGGGAGTACCGGGGAGCTGTTTTTT.